This T cell receptor (beta chain) was documented in a study of shared clonotypes between healthy human individuals. Study details: Plates per donor: three CD4 naive, three CD4 memory, two CD8 naive, one CD8 memory.

When replicate PCRs were run on sorted subsets, they used 200 to 250 ng DNA, some 33,000 T cell genomes. Sequencing was performed with immunoSEQ multiplex PCR; in TCRdb, only in-frame clones are kept and a portion is missing. The sample records 2 million to 2.5 million clones, just under 95% being singletons. The V and J ends lost 5 bases and 2 bases, in that order; junction bases with no gene match: 6. This CDR3 comprises 16 residues. Germline CDR1 and CDR2: SGHRS and YFSETQ. General study results and limits: Few donors restricted represented genetic and exposure-history diversity.

A word on this clone: Its cognate antigen is unknown.

The sequencing input was naive CD4+ T cells from PBMCs. The subset denotes: CD45RA+ positively selected. The clonotype originates from a man younger than 30 in good health. Some clones in this sample may be carry-over from other donors' samples. V is TRBV5-1 and J is TRBJ2-6, with TRBD1 matching over 8 bases. CDR3 nucleotide sequence: TGCGCCAGCAGTAGGACAGGGAGTCCTGGGGCCAACGTCCTGACTTTC. It is translated as CASSRTGSPGANVLTF.